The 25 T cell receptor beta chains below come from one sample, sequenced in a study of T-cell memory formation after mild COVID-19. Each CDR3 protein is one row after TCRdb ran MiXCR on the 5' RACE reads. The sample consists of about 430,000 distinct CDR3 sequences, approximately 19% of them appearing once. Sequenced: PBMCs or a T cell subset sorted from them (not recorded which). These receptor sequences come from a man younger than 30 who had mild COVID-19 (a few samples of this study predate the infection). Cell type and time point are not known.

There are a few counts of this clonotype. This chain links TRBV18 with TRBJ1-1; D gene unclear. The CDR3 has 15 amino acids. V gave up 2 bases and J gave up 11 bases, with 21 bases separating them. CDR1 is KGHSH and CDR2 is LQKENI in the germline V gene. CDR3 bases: TGTGCCAGCTCACCAAGTGAAAGGACGGGAGCCCTGGCTTTCTTT. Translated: CASSPSERTGALAFF.

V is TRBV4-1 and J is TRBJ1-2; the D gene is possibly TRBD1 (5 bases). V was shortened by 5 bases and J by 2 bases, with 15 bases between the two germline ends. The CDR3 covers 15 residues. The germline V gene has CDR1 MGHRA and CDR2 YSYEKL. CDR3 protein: CASSVGGIPNYGYTF. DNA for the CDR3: TGCGCCAGCAGCGTCGGGGGGATCCCCAACTATGGCTACACCTTC.

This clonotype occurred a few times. This CDR3 is CASSASRGGYGYTF. The CDR3 region has the DNA TGTGCCAGCAGCGCATCCAGGGGAGGCTATGGCTACACCTTC. The chain joins TRBV9 to TRBJ1-2, with D perhaps matching TRBD1 (6 bases). The V gene's germline CDR1 is SGDLS and CDR2 YYNGEE. The V gene lost 3 bases and the J gene lost 4 bases, with 13 bases spanning the gap. The CDR3 has 14 amino acids.

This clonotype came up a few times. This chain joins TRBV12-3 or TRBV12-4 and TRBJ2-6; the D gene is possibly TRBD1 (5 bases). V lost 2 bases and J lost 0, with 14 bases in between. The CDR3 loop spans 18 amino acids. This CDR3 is CASSLQAGKSSGANVLTF. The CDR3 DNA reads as TGTGCCAGCAGTTTACAAGCAGGGAAGAGCTCTGGGGCCAACGTCCTGACTTTC.

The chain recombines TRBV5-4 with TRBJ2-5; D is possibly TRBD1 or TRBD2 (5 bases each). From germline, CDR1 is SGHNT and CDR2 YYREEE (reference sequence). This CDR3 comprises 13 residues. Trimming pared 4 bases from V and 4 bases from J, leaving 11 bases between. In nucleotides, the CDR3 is TGTGCCAGCAGCGTCCGGGACCCAGAGACCCAGTACTTC. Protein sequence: CASSVRDPETQYF.

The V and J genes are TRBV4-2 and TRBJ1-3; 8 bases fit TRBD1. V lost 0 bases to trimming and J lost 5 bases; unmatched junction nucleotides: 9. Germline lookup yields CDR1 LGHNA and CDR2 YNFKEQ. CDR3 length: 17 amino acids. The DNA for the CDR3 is TGTGCCAGCAGCCAAGATCTCGAAGGACAGGGCAGAAACACCATATATTTT. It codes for CASSQDLEGQGRNTIYF.

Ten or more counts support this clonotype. For the CDR3, the DNA is TGCAGTGCTAGAGACGGGCAGACCCTTGAAGCTTTCTTT. It yields the protein CSARDGQTLEAFF. The chain combines TRBV20-1 with TRBJ1-1; D gene uncertain. Trimming removed 0 bases at V and 7 bases at J, with 12 bases between. The CDR3 extends over 13 amino acids. Germline CDR1 DFQATT, CDR2 SNEGSKA (reference sequence).

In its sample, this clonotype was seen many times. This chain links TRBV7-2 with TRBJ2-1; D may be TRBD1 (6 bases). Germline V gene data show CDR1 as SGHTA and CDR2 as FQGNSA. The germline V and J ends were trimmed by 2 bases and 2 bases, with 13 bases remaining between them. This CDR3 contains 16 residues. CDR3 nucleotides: TGTGCCAGCAGCTTATTGCTAGGGGGTCCCTACAATGAGCAGTTCTTC. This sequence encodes CASSLLLGGPYNEQFF.

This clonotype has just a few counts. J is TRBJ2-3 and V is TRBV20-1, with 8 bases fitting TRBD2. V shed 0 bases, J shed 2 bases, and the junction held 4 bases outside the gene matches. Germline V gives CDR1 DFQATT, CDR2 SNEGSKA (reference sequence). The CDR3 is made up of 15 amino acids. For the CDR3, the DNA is TGCAGTGCTAGAGATCCGGGGGGGCCCACAGATACGCAGTATTTT. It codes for CSARDPGGPTDTQYF.

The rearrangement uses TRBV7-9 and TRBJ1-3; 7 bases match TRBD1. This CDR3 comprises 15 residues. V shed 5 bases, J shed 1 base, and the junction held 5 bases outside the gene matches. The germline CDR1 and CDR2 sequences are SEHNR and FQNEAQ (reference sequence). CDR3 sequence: CASSAQGGSGNTIYF. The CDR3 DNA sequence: TGTGCCAGCAGCGCGCAGGGGGGATCTGGAAACACCATATATTTT. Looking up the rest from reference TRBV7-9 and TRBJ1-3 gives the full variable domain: DTGVSQNPRHKITKRGQNVTFRCDPISEHNRLYWYRQTLGQGPEFLTYFQNEAQLEKSRLLSDRFSAERPKGSFSTLEIQRTEQGDSAMYLCASSAQGGSGNTIYFGEGSWLTVV.

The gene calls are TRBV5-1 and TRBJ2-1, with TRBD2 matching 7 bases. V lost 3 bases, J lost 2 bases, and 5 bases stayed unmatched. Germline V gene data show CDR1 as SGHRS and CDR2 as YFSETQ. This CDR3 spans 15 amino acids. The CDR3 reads CASSSASGTYNEQFF. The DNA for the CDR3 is TGCGCCAGCAGCTCCGCTAGCGGTACCTACAATGAGCAGTTCTTC.

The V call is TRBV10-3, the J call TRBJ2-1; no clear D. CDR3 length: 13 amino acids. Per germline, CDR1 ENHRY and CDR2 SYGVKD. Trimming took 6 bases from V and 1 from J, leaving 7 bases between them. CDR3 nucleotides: TGTGCCATCAGGATAGAATCCTACAATGAGCAGTTCTTC. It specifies CAIRIESYNEQFF.

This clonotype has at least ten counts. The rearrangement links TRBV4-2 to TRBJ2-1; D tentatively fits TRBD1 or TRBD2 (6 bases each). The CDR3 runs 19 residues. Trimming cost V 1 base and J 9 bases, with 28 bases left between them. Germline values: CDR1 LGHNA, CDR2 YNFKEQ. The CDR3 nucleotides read TGTGCCAGCAGCCAAGTGCGCGGGGTAGGGGGTCTCTCCGTCGGTGAGCAGTTCTTC. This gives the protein CASSQVRGVGGLSVGEQFF.

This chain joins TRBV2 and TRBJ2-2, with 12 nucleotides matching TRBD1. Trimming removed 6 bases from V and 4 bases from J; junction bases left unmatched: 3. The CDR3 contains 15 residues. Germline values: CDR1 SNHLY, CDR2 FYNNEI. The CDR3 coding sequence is TGTGCCAGCAGAGGGGACAGGGGGCTCACCGGGGAGCTGTTTTTT. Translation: CASRGDRGLTGELFF.

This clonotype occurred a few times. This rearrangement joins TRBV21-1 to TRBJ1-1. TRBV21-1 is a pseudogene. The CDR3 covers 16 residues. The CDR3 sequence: CASSDHRSPPGTEAFF. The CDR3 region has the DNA TGTGCCAGCAGCGACCACAGGTCCCCCCCGGGCACTGAAGCTTTCTTT.

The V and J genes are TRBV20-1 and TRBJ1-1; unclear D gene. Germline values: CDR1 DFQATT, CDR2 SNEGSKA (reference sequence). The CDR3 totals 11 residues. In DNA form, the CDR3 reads TGCAGCCCCTCCTTGAACACTGAAGCTTTCTTT. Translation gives CSPSLNTEAFF.

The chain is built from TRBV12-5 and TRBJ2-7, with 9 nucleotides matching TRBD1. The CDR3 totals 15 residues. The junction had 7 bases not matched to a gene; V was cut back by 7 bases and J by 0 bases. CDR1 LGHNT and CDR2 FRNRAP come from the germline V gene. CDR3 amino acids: CASALDRGYSYEQYF. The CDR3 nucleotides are TGTGCTAGTGCCCTGGACAGGGGATACTCCTACGAGCAGTACTTC.

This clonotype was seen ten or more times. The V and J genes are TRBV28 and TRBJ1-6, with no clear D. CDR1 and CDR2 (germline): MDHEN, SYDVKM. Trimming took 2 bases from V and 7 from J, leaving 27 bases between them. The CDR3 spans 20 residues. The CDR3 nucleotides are TGTGCCAGCAGTTTAATTCCCCCCCTTAGCACGGGGATGGGGAATTCACCCCTCCACTTT. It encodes CASSLIPPLSTGMGNSPLHF.

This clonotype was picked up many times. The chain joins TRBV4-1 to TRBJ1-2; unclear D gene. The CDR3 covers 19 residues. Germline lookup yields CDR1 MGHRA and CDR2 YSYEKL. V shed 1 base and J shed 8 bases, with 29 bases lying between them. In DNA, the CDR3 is TGCGCCAGCAGCCAAGTCTTCCCTTTGTTCGGGAATATCGGTGCGGGCTACACCTTC. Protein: CASSQVFPLFGNIGAGYTF.

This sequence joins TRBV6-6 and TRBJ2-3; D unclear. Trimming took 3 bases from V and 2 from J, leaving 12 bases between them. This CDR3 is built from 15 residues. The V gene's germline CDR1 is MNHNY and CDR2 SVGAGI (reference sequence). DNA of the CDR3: TGTGCCAGCAGTTATGGGCTTCTCTCCACAGATACGCAGTATTTT. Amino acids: CASSYGLLSTDTQYF.

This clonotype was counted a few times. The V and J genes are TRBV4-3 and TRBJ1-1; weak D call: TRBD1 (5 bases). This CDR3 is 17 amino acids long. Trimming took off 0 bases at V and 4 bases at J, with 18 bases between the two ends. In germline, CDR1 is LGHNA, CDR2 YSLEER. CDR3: CASSQELLIQGSTEAFF. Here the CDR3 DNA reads TGCGCCAGCAGCCAAGAACTACTAATTCAGGGAAGCACTGAAGCTTTCTTT.

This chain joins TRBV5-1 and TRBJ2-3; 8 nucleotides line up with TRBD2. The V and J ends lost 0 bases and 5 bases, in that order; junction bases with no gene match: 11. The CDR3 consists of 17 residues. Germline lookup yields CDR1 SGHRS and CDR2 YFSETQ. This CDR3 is CASSLELRGGEKDTQYF. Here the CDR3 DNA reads TGCGCCAGCAGCTTGGAACTCCGGGGGGGCGAAAAAGATACGCAGTATTTT.

CDR3 DNA sequence: TGTGCCAGCAGTGCCCAGGGGGGCGCTGGGACACCCCTCCACTTT. Its protein is CASSAQGGAGTPLHF. The chain employs TRBV27 and TRBJ1-6, with 7 bases matching TRBD1. CDR3 size: 15 residues. CDR1 is MNHEY and CDR2 is SMNVEV in the germline V gene (reference sequence). The V and J ends lost 5 bases and 11 bases, in that order; junction bases with no gene match: 12.

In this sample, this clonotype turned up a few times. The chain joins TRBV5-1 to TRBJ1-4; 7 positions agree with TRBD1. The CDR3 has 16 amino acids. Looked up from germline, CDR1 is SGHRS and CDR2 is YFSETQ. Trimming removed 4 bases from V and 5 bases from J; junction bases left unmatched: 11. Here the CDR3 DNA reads TGCGCCAGCAGCATACGTACTGGGACAGCAAATGAAAAACTGTTTTTT. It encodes CASSIRTGTANEKLFF.

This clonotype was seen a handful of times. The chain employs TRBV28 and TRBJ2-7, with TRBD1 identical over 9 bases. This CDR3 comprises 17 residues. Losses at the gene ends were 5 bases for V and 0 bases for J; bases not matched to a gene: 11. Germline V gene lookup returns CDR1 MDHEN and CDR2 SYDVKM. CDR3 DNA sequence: TGTGCCAGCAGTCCTCCGGGACAGGGTTTTAGCTCCTACGAGCAGTACGTC. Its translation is CASSPPGQGFSSYEQYV.